This TCR beta chain was sequenced during a study of tumor and adjacent non-tumor tissue in lung cancer. Study background: The cohort had under 15 adenocarcinoma, a couple of squamous cell and 1 small cell patients. On average, productive TCRbeta reads reached a few million per sample. Study-wide results and caveats: Normal lung showed higher cumulative top 100 clone frequency than tumor.

A modified ARM-PCR protocol with three rounds of nested PCR amplified TCRbeta. From the multiplex PCR reads, TCRdb called clonotypes with MiXCR, one entry per CDR3 protein. The table records about 60,000 distinct CDR3 sequences, roughly two thirds of them present only once. No cell sorting was done before RNA was extracted from the tissue. More than 3 cm separated this lung sample from the edge of the tumor. Between August and November 2014, newly diagnosed, chemotherapy-naive lung cancer patients underwent thoracic surgery in China. As regards this clonotype: What it binds is not known. One end of the junction does not line up with germline, which may come from a read error.

The clonotype was recovered from a man in his 70s with non-small cell lung cancer. What was sequenced was distant non-tumor lung tissue.

The CDR3 loop is CASSYMGQGYEQYF. In nucleotides, the CDR3 is TGTGCTAGCAGTTACATGGGACAGGGCTACGAGCAGTACTTC. The chain employs TRBV6-5 and TRBJ2-7, with TRBD1 matching 9 bases. This CDR3 has 14 residues. Looked up from germline, CDR1 is MNHEY and CDR2 is SVGAGI.